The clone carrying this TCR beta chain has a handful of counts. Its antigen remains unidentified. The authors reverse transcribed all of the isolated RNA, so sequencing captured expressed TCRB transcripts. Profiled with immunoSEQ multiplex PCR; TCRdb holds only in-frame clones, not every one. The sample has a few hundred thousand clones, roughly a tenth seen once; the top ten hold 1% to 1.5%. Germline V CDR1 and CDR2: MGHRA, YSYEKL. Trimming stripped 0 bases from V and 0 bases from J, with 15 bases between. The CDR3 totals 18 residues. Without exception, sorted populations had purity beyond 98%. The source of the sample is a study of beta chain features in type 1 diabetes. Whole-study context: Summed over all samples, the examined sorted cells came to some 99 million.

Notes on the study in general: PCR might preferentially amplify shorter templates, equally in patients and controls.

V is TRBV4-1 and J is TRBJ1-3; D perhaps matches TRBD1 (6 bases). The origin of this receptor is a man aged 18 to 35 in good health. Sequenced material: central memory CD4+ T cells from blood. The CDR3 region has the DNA TGCGCCAGCAGCCAAGATGGTAGGGGGTATGACTCTGGAAACACCATATATTTT. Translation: CASSQDGRGYDSGNTIYF.